This entry concerns a single TCR beta chain. Its antigen is still unknown. The sample belongs to a study of T cell responses to AZD1222 COVID-19 vaccine. Study-wide findings and caveats: The number of AZD1222 recipients seropositive at baseline was only five to seven. Samples come after the peak T cell response, not at day 14. The donor group comprised mostly white British people and more females; the analysis possibly underestimated clonal diversity.

Clones were read by immunoSEQ multiplex PCR, and TCRdb kept only the in-frame ones, dropping some. Of some 82,000 clones listed, 85% to 90% are singletons. This CDR3 region has 13 residues. The V gene lost 0 bases and the J gene lost 5 bases, with 5 bases spanning the gap. Germline V lookup: CDR1 LNHDA, CDR2 SQIVND (reference sequence). The chain employs TRBV19 and TRBJ1-5; D call uncertain. The TCR was taken from an adult in good health. The sample here was peripheral blood, taken on day 0 of AZD1222 vaccination. The CDR3 coding sequence is TGTGCCAGTAGTATAGATGGGTATCAGCCCCAGCATTTT. Its translation is CASSIDGYQPQHF.